The sequence of this T cell receptor (beta chain) was determined in a study of beta chain features in type 1 diabetes. Overall study results and limits: There was no resolution here of whether HLA type influences TCRB rearrangement.

This CDR3 has 15 residues. With 2 bases clipped from V and 2 bases from J, the junction kept 1 base outside the gene matches. In germline, CDR1 is WSHSY, CDR2 SAAADI. Expressed TCRB transcripts were sequenced after all isolated RNA was converted to cDNA. Using immunoSEQ multiplex PCR, the repertoire was profiled, and TCRdb retains in-frame clones only, with some absent. The repertoire has approximately 470,000 clones, roughly 30% of them found once; the top ten carry 0.05% to 0.07%. A remark on this clone: Its matching antigen is unknown.

The TCR was taken from a man aged 18-30 years in good health. V gene TRBV10-2 combines with J gene TRBJ2-5; TRBD2 aligns across 11 bases. Sequences were obtained from naive CD4+ T cells from blood. The CDR3 nucleotides read TGCGCCAGCAGTGAGGTAGCGGGAGGGCAAGAGACCCAGTACTTC. This codes for CASSEVAGGQETQYF.